This T cell receptor beta chain is drawn from a study of blood T cell repertoires in COVID-19. Study at large: Spain, Italy and the United States supplied samples that represented acute and convalescent COVID-19. From T cells, B-cell-depleted T cells, or PBMCs came the material, which was cDNA or gDNA.

Per the original data handling: Estimates of nucleated cell counts were drawn from the amplification of reference gene primers. The protocol was immunoSEQ multiplex PCR, while the TCRdb copy is restricted to in-frame clones and leaves out a portion. Clonal size and the V and J genes are those of that table, whereas D and trimming came from the DNA. The sample contains approximately 270,000 clones, roughly 89% of which appear only once. The TCR sequence derives from a man aged 50-59 years with acute or convalescent COVID-19. Sequencing used peripheral blood.

The CDR3 nucleotides are TGCGCCAGCAGTGAGATGCCCCAGGCTAACACTGAAGCTTTCTTT. Amino acids: CASSEMPQANTEAFF. The chain employs TRBV10-2 and TRBJ1-1; D is ambiguous. CDR1 WSHSY and CDR2 SAAADI come from the germline V gene. The CDR3 consists of 15 residues. The V end was cut by 2 bases, the J end by 2 bases, with 12 bases between.